Below, one T cell receptor beta chain is given with its context. Its target is not known. The sample belongs to a study of Ad26.COV2.S vaccination and SARS-CoV-2 variants. The CDR3 spans 16 residues. Germline V gene sequence: CDR1 SGHRS, CDR2 YFSETQ. The trim removed 2 bases at V and 6 bases at J, leaving 9 bases unmatched. Study-wide results and caveats: Spike-specific responses of CD8+ and CD4+ T cells were reported to display substantial breadth after vaccination.

This table comes from immunoSEQ multiplex PCR, and its TCRdb copy is limited to in-frame clones, with some not included. The sample includes 43,000 or so clones, 65% to 90% of them seen just once. This clonotype was sampled from a human donor who had recovered from COVID-19. The sequences come from peripheral blood, collected after recovery from COVID-19. The J gene is TRBJ2-2, the V gene TRBV5-1; 8 positions match TRBD1. CDR3 loop: CASSFPDRGIAGELFF. The CDR3 nucleotides read TGCGCCAGCAGCTTCCCTGACAGGGGTATCGCCGGGGAGCTGTTTTTT.